This paragraph covers one TCR beta chain sequence. Measured with immunoSEQ multiplex PCR; TCRdb has only the in-frame clones, and not every one. The sample lists about 160,000 clones, 80% to 95% occurring once. Trimming removed 1 base at V and 8 bases at J, with 15 bases between. The CDR3 has 15 residues. In germline, CDR1 is SGHAT, CDR2 FQNNGV. The data stem from a study of control samples from healthy donors and cancer patients. Sequenced sample: blood. V is TRBV11-2 and J is TRBJ2-1; D ambiguous. The TCR was taken from a woman in her 30s in good health. CDR3 residues: CASSLGSVSSDEQFF. The CDR3 DNA follows: TGTGCCAGCAGCTTAGGTTCGGTGTCCTCGGATGAGCAGTTCTTC.